This TCR beta chain is drawn from a study of shared clonotypes between healthy human individuals. Overall study findings and caveats: Clonotypes which were not shared had lower generation probabilities than clonotypes that all four donors shared. Estimated richness was generally greater in naive than memory subsets.

Concerning this clone itself: What it recognizes is unknown.

It was across several immunoSEQ plates that each subset's genomic DNA was evenly split. TCRdb keeps only in-frame clones here, not all; method: immunoSEQ multiplex PCR. This sample yields approximately 530,000 clones, of which roughly 95% are seen a single time; about 0.067% belongs to the top ten. Per the germline V gene, CDR1 is ENHRY and CDR2 is SYGVKD. Trimming left V 0 bases short and J 6 bases short, with 15 bases between. CDR3 length equals 16 residues. Negatively enriched CD4+ T cells were divided by CD45RA into naive and memory. The chain combines TRBV10-3 with TRBJ2-1, with D perhaps assigned TRBD1 or TRBD2 (5 bases each). The sample taken for sequencing was naive CD4+ T cells sorted from blood. Regarding subset: CD45RA+ positively selected. The clonotype was recovered from a woman in her 30s in good health. CDR3: CAISESQVGISNEQFF. CDR3 coding DNA: TGTGCCATCAGTGAGTCACAGGTCGGGATTTCCAATGAGCAGTTCTTC.